This T cell receptor beta chain is from a study of cytomegalovirus exposure and HLA in healthy donors. Notes on the study in general: A missense variant in DCLRE1C was later tied to TCR beta V- and J-gene trimming. A list of approximately 160 TCR beta chains associated with cytomegalovirus was given.

Germline CDR1 reads LNHDA; CDR2 reads SQIVND (reference sequence). The CDR3 loop spans 14 amino acids. Trimming removed 6 bases from V and 3 bases from J, with 14 bases in between. 60 Vbeta and 13 Jbeta primers were used in PCR. The protocol was immunoSEQ multiplex PCR, while the TCRdb copy is restricted to in-frame clones and leaves out a portion. Of approximately 60,000 clones listed, about four fifths are singletons. Details on this clone: Antigen specificity is unknown.

The TCR comes from a man aged 40-55 years in good health and CMV-seronegative. The J gene is TRBJ2-5, the V gene TRBV19; perhaps TRBD2 as D (5 bases). Material for sequencing was PBMCs. The CDR3 here is CASRFRGSKETQYF. CDR3 DNA sequence: TGTGCCAGTAGGTTTAGAGGGTCGAAAGAGACCCAGTACTTC. The entire variable domain, with the rest obtained from reference TRBV19 and TRBJ2-5, is as follows: DGGITQSPKYLFRKEGQNVTLSCEQNLNHDAMYWYRQDPGQGLRLIYYSQIVNDFQKGDIAEGYSVSREKKESFPLTVTSAQKNPTAFYLCASRFRGSKETQYFGPGTRLLVL.